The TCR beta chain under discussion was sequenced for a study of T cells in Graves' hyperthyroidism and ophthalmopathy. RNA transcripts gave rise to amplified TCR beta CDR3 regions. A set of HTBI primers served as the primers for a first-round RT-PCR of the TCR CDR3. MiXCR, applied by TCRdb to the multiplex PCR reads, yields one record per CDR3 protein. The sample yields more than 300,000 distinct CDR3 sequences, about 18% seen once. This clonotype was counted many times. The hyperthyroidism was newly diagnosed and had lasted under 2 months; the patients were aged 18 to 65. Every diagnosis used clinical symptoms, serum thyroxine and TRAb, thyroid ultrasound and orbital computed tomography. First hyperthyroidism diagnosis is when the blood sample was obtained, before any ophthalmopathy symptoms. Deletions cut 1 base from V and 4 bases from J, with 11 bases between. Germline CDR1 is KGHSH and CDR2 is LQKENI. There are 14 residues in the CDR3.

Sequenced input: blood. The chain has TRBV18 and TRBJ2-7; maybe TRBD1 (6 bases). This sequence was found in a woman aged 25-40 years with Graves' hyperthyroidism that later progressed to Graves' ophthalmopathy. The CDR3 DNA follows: TGTGCCAGCTCACCACGGACAGAAGGGTACGAGCAGTACTTC. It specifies CASSPRTEGYEQYF.